A selection of T cell receptor beta chains follows, all from one sample in a study of blood T cell repertoires in COVID-19. This table comes from immunoSEQ multiplex PCR, and its TCRdb copy is limited to in-frame clones, with some not included. The table has about 150,000 clones, around 82% seen once. The specimen sequenced was peripheral blood. Every receptor here comes from a man aged 55 to 69 with COVID-19, enrolled during active disease. The CDR3 runs from the conserved cysteine through the conserved F or W.

cdr3_aa: CASSGGTSGYNEQFF
j_call: TRBJ2-1
v_call: TRBV9

cdr3_aa: CASSQGTGPYGYTF
j_call: TRBJ1-2
v_call: TRBV7-2

cdr3_aa: CATSRVGTGSREQYF
j_call: TRBJ2-7
v_call: TRBV15

cdr3_aa: CASSLGQGIDTQYF
j_call: TRBJ2-3
v_call: TRBV5-1

cdr3_aa: CASSSRQATNEKLFF
j_call: TRBJ1-4
v_call: TRBV23-1

cdr3_aa: CASSRQATFNEKLFF
j_call: TRBJ1-4
v_call: TRBV11-2

cdr3_aa: CASRSGTLSNQPQHF
j_call: TRBJ1-5
v_call: TRBV27

cdr3_aa: CASSARTGDVFNYGYTF
j_call: TRBJ1-2
v_call: TRBV9

cdr3_aa: CASTLRPGTGELFF
j_call: TRBJ2-2
v_call: TRBV6-5

cdr3_aa: CAILSGTSGSLRNYEQFF
j_call: TRBJ2-1
v_call: TRBV3-1/TRBV3-2

cdr3_aa: CAISESVLLGGARSRGYTF
j_call: TRBJ1-2
v_call: TRBV10-3

cdr3_aa: CASSLPGLAGRTDTQYF
j_call: TRBJ2-3
v_call: TRBV5-6

cdr3_aa: CAISPGTGEDEQYF
j_call: TRBJ2-7
v_call: TRBV10-3

cdr3_aa: CASSFNFEQFF
j_call: TRBJ2-1
v_call: TRBV5-5

cdr3_aa: CASSVVVGGGAGELFF
j_call: TRBJ2-2
v_call: TRBV9

cdr3_aa: CASSLDRVGNTIYF
j_call: TRBJ1-3
v_call: TRBV28

cdr3_aa: CASSQGQYDNSPLHF
j_call: TRBJ1-6
v_call: TRBV5-1

cdr3_aa: CASRSTGAGLGSYNEQFF
j_call: TRBJ2-1
v_call: TRBV28

cdr3_aa: CASSVGEKMNTEAFF
j_call: TRBJ1-1
v_call: TRBV9

cdr3_aa: CASSSGTGTTLYGYTF
j_call: TRBJ1-2
v_call: TRBV7-8

cdr3_aa: CASSTTVSGAFF
j_call: TRBJ1-1
v_call: TRBV6-2/TRBV6-3

cdr3_aa: CASSMGQGRAIEAFF
j_call: TRBJ1-1
v_call: TRBV19

cdr3_aa: CASSLKGPRGSGGQETQYF
j_call: TRBJ2-5
v_call: TRBV27

cdr3_aa: CASTRRGALHEKLFF
j_call: TRBJ1-4
v_call: TRBV19

cdr3_aa: CASSDRQKHNSPLHF
j_call: TRBJ1-6
v_call: TRBV25-1

cdr3_aa: CASSYSPRGLDYGYTF
j_call: TRBJ1-2
v_call: TRBV6-6

cdr3_aa: CASSQVLAGAVDTGELFF
j_call: TRBJ2-2
v_call: TRBV4-1

cdr3_aa: CASSPKSGASYEQYF
j_call: TRBJ2-7
v_call: TRBV18

cdr3_aa: CASSQTGGIQETQYF
j_call: TRBJ2-5
v_call: TRBV4-1